Detailed here is one TCR beta chain. This entry comes from a study of patients and donors after allogeneic stem cell transplantation. TCRdb reprocessed the RT-PCR reads with MiXCR, giving one entry per CDR3 protein. The sample carries 400,000 to 450,000 distinct CDR3 sequences, 16% recorded once. The V segment lost 5 bases and the J segment 1 base; nucleotides outside the gene matches: 6. The CDR3 contains 15 residues. The germline V gene has CDR1 SSHAT and CDR2 FNYEAQ (reference sequence). The V and J genes are TRBV7-7 and TRBJ1-1; 8 positions agree with TRBD1. The clonotype was recovered from a human donor who was either an allogeneic HSCT recipient or a stem cell or donor lymphocyte infusion donor (not recorded which). It is not recorded whose cells these are; they may come from a transplant donor. The specimen sequenced was blood, either unsorted or a sorted T cell fraction (not recorded which). CDR3 protein: CASSVLTGENTEAFF. The CDR3 bases are TGTGCCAGCAGCGTACTGACAGGGGAGAACACTGAAGCTTTCTTT.